The 20 T cell receptor beta chains below come from one sample, sequenced in a study of T cell responses to AZD1222 COVID-19 vaccine. The method was immunoSEQ multiplex PCR; TCRdb's version includes in-frame clones alone and lacks a portion of them. The repertoire includes 110,000 to 150,000 clones, 80% to 95% of them detected once, and more than 3% sits in the top ten. The material was peripheral blood, obtained on day 0 of AZD1222 vaccination. These TCRs come from an adult in good health.

This chain connects TRBV6-2 or TRBV6-3 to TRBJ2-3, with TRBD1 identical over 7 bases. The germline V gene has CDR1 MNHEY and CDR2 SVGEGT. The length of the CDR3 is 15 residues. The V and J ends lost 0 bases and 2 bases, in that order; junction bases with no gene match: 2. The CDR3 protein is CASSYSGTVTDTQYF. The CDR3 DNA sequence: TGTGCCAGCAGTTACTCAGGGACAGTCACAGATACGCAGTATTTT.

The chain carries TRBV7-9 and TRBJ2-3; D uncertain. Germline assignment: CDR1 SEHNR and CDR2 FQNEAQ (reference sequence). The V end lost 5 bases, the J end lost 0 bases, and 6 bases lay between the germline ends. The CDR3 extends over 13 amino acids. The CDR3 loop reads CASSLLSTDTQYF. CDR3 DNA sequence: TGTGCCAGCAGCCTACTAAGCACAGATACGCAGTATTTT.

The rearrangement uses TRBV19 and TRBJ2-7; 11 nucleotides align to TRBD1. The V segment lost 6 bases and the J segment 6 bases; nucleotides outside the gene matches: 7. This CDR3 contains 14 residues. Germline CDR1 reads LNHDA; CDR2 reads SQIVND (reference sequence). CDR3 region: CASSLGQGGSEQYF. CDR3 DNA: TGTGCCAGTAGCCTGGGACAGGGGGGCTCCGAGCAGTACTTC.

This chain connects TRBV25-1 to TRBJ2-5; 7 bases fit TRBD2. J gave up 5 bases and V 0 bases, and 3 bases lay outside the gene matches. The CDR3 covers 14 residues. The germline CDR1 and CDR2 sequences are MGHDK and SYGVNS. CDR3 amino acids: CASSEYGRVETQYF. The CDR3 bases are TGTGCCAGCAGTGAATATGGGAGGGTCGAGACCCAGTACTTC.

This clone has just one count. The chain combines TRBV7-8 with TRBJ2-2, with D unresolved. CDR1 is SGHVS and CDR2 is FQNEAQ in the germline V gene. With 4 bases removed from V and 6 bases from J, the gap between germline ends came to 9 bases. The CDR3 is made up of 13 amino acids. Written as DNA, the CDR3 is TGTGCCAGCAGCTCTTGGCCAGCCGGGGAGCTGTTTTTT. It codes for CASSSWPAGELFF.

The rearrangement joins TRBV5-6 to TRBJ2-5; tentatively, D is TRBD1 (6 bases). Germline lookup yields CDR1 SGHDT and CDR2 YYEEEE. The CDR3 spans 16 residues. Trimming removed 4 bases at V and 5 bases at J, with 21 bases between. The CDR3 protein is CASSPFRQGPSETQYF. CDR3 nucleotides: TGTGCCAGCAGCCCATTTCGGCAGGGGCCCTCGGAGACCCAGTACTTC.

This clone was observed a handful of times. The rearrangement uses TRBV3-1 (or the pseudogene TRBV3-2) and TRBJ1-2, with D hard to call. The CDR3 is 11 amino acids. The ends were cut back, 3 bases at V and 8 bases at J, with 7 bases in the middle. Germline V gene data show CDR1 as LGHDT and CDR2 as YNNKEL (reference sequence). The CDR3 region is CASSHRGGYTF. CDR3 nucleotides: TGTGCCAGCAGCCACCGCGGGGGCTACACCTTC.

This clone was observed a single time. The chain carries TRBV5-1 and TRBJ2-3, with 11 bases lining up with TRBD2. The trim removed 6 bases at V and 4 bases at J, leaving 13 bases unmatched. CDR1 is SGHRS, CDR2 YFSETQ, per germline. This CDR3 has 17 residues. The CDR3 protein is CASTDDVRTSGPDTQYF. The DNA for the CDR3 is TGCGCCAGCACCGATGACGTCCGGACTAGCGGGCCAGATACGCAGTATTTT.

In this sample, this clone turned up once. The CDR3 sequence is CASSLMLNEQFF. CDR3 nucleotides: TGTGCCAGCAGCTTAATGCTTAATGAGCAGTTCTTC. This chain joins TRBV7-3 and TRBJ2-1, with D hard to call. CDR1 is SGHTA and CDR2 is FQGTGA in the germline V gene. The V gene lost 1 base and the J gene lost 7 bases, with 5 bases spanning the gap. The CDR3 runs 12 residues.

V and J are TRBV6-2 or TRBV6-3 and TRBJ1-5; the D gene is possibly TRBD1 (5 bases). The CDR3 loop spans 15 amino acids. Germline values: CDR1 MNHEY, CDR2 SVGEGT. V was cut by 9 bases and J by 2 bases, with 17 bases left in between. The CDR3 DNA sequence: TGTGCCAGTAGCAGGGTGACCCCTCGCAATCAGCCCCAGCATTTT. This codes for CASSRVTPRNQPQHF.

The chain joins TRBV10-1 to TRBJ1-2, with a possible D match to TRBD1 (5 bases). Germline assignment: CDR1 WNHNN and CDR2 SYGVQD (reference sequence). There are 14 residues in the CDR3. The V end was cut by 2 bases, the J end by 2 bases, with 9 bases between. The CDR3: CASSEAGRNYGYTF. CDR3 in DNA: TGCGCCAGCAGTGAGGCAGGGAGGAACTATGGCTACACCTTC.

This chain joins TRBV5-1 and TRBJ1-1, with 10 nucleotides matching TRBD1. V dropped 4 bases and J dropped 6; count of bases not matched to a gene: 12. In germline, CDR1 is SGHRS, CDR2 YFSETQ. The CDR3 is made up of 16 amino acids. CDR3 in amino acids: CASSQDRGIVGSEAFF. The CDR3 DNA follows: TGCGCCAGCAGCCAGGACAGGGGGATAGTGGGGTCTGAAGCTTTCTTT.

V usage is TRBV12-3 or TRBV12-4 and J usage is TRBJ2-2; D remains unclear. CDR3 length: 12 residues. Trimming removed 6 bases from V and 2 bases from J, with 4 bases in between. The CDR3 is CASSKNTGELFF. The CDR3 DNA reads as TGTGCCAGCAGCAAAAACACCGGGGAGCTGTTTTTT.

The V call is TRBV7-8, the J call TRBJ1-1; TRBD1 is a possible D gene (6 bases). CDR1 SGHVS and CDR2 FQNEAQ come from the germline V gene. CDR3 length equals 16 residues. Trimming removed 5 bases from V and 0 bases from J, with 16 bases in between. The CDR3 DNA is TGTGCCAGCAGCCCGTGGAGGGGGGATTTGAACACTGAAGCTTTCTTT. Translation gives CASSPWRGDLNTEAFF.

This chain connects TRBV7-9 to TRBJ2-5, with 8 bases that match TRBD2. CDR1 SEHNR and CDR2 FQNEAQ come from the germline V gene (reference sequence). The CDR3 has 11 residues. With V trimmed by 11 bases and J by 4 bases, 3 bases remained unmatched. The CDR3 DNA reads as TGTGCCGGGACTAGGGGAGAGACCCAGTACTTC. This gives the protein CAGTRGETQYF.

The rearrangement uses TRBV6-1 and TRBJ2-2, with 12 bases matching TRBD1. Germline-derived CDR1 and CDR2 are MNHNS and SASEGT. The V and J ends lost 2 bases and 1 base, in that order; junction bases with no gene match: 5. This CDR3 is built from 18 residues. CDR3 nucleotide sequence: TGTGCCAGCAGTGAACCGGGACAGGGGGCGCGGAACACCGGGGAGCTGTTTTTT. Residues: CASSEPGQGARNTGELFF.

The chain is built from TRBV14 and TRBJ2-3; a possible D gene is TRBD2 (6 bases). Germline-derived CDR1 and CDR2 are SGHDN and FVKESK. V shed 4 bases and J shed 2 bases, with 13 bases lying between them. This CDR3 has 15 residues. The CDR3 DNA follows: TGTGCCAGCAGCCGAGCGGGTAAATTCACAGATACGCAGTATTTT. It yields the protein CASSRAGKFTDTQYF. Using reference TRBV14 and TRBJ2-3 for the parts outside the CDR3, the full variable domain is EAGVTQFPSHSVIEKGQTVTLRCDPISGHDNLYWYRRVMGKEIKFLLHFVKESKQDESGMPNNRFLAERTGGTYSTLKVQPAELEDSGVYFCASSRAGKFTDTQYFGPGTRLTVL.

The rearrangement links TRBV28 to TRBJ2-7; D is undetermined. There are 13 residues in the CDR3. CDR1 and CDR2 from the germline V gene are MDHEN and SYDVKM. V was trimmed by 6 bases and J by 5 bases, leaving 14 bases between them. The CDR3 loop is CASRPSDIHEQYF. Here the CDR3 DNA reads TGTGCCAGCAGACCCTCGGATATCCACGAGCAGTACTTC.

The chain has TRBV3-1 (or the pseudogene TRBV3-2) and TRBJ1-1; no definite D call. CDR3 length: 15 residues. Germline CDR1 reads LGHDT; CDR2 reads YNNKEL (reference sequence). Trimming took 5 bases from V and 6 from J, leaving 19 bases between them. CDR3 amino acids: CASSENTDRIPEAFF. DNA of the CDR3: TGTGCCAGCAGCGAAAATACAGATCGGATCCCTGAAGCTTTCTTT.

This clone has only one observation. The chain joins TRBV28 to TRBJ2-3; D perhaps matches TRBD2 (6 bases). V was clipped by 7 bases and J by 4 bases, with 21 bases between them. The CDR3 covers 16 residues. The germline CDR1 and CDR2 sequences are MDHEN and SYDVKM. CDR3 sequence: CASTVAGSNLADTQYF. The CDR3 DNA follows: TGTGCCAGCACCGTTGCGGGGAGCAACTTGGCAGATACGCAGTATTTT.